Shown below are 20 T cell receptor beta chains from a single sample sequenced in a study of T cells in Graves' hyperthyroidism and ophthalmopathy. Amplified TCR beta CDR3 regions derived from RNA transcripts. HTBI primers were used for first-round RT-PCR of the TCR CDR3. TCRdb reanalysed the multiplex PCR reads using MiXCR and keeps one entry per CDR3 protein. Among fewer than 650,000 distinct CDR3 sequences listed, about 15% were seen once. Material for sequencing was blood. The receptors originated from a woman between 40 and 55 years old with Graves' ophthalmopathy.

In nucleotides, the CDR3 is TGTGCCAGCAGTTTAGGCCCCTACAGGGCGGGGTCCGGGGAGCTGTTTTTT. Protein sequence: CASSLGPYRAGSGELFF. The chain joins TRBV12-3 or TRBV12-4 to TRBJ2-2; D possibly uses TRBD1 or TRBD2 (6 bases each). This CDR3 region has 17 residues. With 1 base removed from V and 6 bases from J, the gap between germline ends came to 18 bases.

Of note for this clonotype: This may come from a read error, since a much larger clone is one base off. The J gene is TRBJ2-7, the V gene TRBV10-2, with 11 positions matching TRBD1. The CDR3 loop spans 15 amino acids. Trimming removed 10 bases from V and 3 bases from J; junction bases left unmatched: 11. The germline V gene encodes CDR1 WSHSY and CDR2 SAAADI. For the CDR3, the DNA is TGCGCCACCAACGCCGGACAGGGGGCTATCTACGAGCAGTACGTC. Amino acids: CATNAGQGAIYEQYV.

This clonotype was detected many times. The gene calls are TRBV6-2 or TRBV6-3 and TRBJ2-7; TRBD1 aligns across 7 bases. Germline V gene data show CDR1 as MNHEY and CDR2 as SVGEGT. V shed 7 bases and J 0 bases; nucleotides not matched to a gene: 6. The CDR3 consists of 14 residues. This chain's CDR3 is CASTGTANSYEQYF. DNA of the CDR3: TGTGCCAGCACCGGGACAGCCAACTCCTACGAGCAGTACTTC.

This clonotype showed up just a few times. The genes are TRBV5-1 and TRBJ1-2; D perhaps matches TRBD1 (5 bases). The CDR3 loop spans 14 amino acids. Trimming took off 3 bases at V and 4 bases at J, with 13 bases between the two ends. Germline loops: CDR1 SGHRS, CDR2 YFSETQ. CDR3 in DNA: TGCGCCAGCAGCTGGGGGGACTTCGGCTATGGCTACACCTTC. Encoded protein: CASSWGDFGYGYTF.

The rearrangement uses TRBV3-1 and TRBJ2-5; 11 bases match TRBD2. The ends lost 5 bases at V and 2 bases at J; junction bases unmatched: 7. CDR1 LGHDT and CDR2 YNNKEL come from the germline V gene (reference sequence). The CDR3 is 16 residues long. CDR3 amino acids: CASSKGLAEQQETQYF. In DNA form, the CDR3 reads TGTGCCAGCAGCAAGGGACTAGCGGAACAACAAGAGACCCAGTACTTC.

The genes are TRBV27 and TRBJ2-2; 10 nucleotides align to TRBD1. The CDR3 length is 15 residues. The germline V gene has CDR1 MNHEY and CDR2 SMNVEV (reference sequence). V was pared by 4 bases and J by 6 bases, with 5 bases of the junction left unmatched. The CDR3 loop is CASSSGQGNPGELFF. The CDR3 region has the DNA TGTGCCAGCAGTTCGGGACAGGGGAATCCCGGGGAGCTGTTTTTT.

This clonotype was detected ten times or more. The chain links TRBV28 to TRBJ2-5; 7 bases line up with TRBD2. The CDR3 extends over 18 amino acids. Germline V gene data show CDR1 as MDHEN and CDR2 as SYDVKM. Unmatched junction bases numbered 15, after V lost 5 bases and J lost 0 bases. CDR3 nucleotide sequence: TGTGCCAGCAGTCTCTCCGCTAGCGGAGCTTGGTACCAAGAGACCCAGTACTTC. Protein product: CASSLSASGAWYQETQYF.

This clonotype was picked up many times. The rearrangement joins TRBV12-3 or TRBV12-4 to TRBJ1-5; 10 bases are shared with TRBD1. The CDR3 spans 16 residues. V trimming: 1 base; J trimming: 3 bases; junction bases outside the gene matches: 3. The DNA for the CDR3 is TGTGCCAGCAGTTTAGACGGACAGGGGGACAATCAGCCCCAGCATTTT. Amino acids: CASSLDGQGDNQPQHF.

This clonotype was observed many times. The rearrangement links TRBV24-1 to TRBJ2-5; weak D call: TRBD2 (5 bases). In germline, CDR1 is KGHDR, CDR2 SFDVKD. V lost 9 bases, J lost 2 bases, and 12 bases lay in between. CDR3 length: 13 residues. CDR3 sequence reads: CATSQAVQETQYF. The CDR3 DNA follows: TGTGCCACCTCGCAAGCGGTTCAAGAGACCCAGTACTTC.

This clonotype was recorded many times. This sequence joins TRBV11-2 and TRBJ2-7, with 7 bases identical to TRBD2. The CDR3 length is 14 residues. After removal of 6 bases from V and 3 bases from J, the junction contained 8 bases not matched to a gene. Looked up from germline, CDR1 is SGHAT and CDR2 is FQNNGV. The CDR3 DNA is TGTGCCAGCAGTCCTTCGGGCGGGGGCTACGAGCAGTACTTC. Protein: CASSPSGGGYEQYF. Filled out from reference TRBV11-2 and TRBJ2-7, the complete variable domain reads EAGVAQSPRYKIIEKRQSVAFWCNPISGHATLYWYQQILGQGPKLLIQFQNNGVVDDSQLPKDRFSAERLKGVDSTLKIQPAKLEDSAVYLCASSPSGGGYEQYFGPGTRLTVT.

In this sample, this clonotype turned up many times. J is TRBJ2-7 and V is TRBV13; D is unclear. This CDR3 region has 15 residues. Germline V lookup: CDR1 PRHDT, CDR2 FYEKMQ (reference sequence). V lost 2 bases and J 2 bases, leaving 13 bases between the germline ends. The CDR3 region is CASSLYPKGTYEQYF. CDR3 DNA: TGTGCCAGCAGCTTATACCCCAAGGGTACCTACGAGCAGTACTTC.

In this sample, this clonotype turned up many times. The CDR3 loop reads CASSVEGQGFYGYTF. In DNA form, the CDR3 reads TGTGCCAGCAGCGTAGAGGGACAGGGGTTCTATGGCTACACCTTC. This chain uses TRBV9 with TRBJ1-2, with 10 bases fitting TRBD1. Germline CDR1 and CDR2: SGDLS and YYNGEE. V gave up 0 bases and J gave up 4 bases; unmatched junction bases: 3. This CDR3 has 15 residues.

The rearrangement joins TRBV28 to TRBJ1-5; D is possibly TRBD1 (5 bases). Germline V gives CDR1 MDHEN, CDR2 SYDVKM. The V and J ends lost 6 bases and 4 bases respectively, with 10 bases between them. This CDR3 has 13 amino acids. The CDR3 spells CASRPGWNQPQHF. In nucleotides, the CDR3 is TGTGCCAGCAGGCCAGGGTGGAATCAGCCCCAGCATTTT.

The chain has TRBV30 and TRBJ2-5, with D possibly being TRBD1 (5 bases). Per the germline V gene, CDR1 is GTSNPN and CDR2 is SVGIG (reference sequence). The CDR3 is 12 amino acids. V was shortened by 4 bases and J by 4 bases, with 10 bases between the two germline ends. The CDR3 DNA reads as TGTGCCTGGAACCCAGGGATAGAGACCCAGTACTTC. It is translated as CAWNPGIETQYF.

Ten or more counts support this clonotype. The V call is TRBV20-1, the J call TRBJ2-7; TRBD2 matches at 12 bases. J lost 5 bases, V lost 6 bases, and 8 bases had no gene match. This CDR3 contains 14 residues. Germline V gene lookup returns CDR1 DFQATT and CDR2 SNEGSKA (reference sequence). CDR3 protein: CSATSSGRDDEQYF. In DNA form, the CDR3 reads TGCAGTGCCACCTCTAGCGGGAGGGACGACGAGCAGTACTTC.

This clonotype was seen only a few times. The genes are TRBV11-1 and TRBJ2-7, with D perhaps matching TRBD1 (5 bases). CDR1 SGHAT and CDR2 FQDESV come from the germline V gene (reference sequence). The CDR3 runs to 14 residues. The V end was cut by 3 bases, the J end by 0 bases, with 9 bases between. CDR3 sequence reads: CASSFYRTSYEQYF. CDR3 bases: TGTGCCAGCAGCTTCTACAGGACCTCCTACGAGCAGTACTTC.

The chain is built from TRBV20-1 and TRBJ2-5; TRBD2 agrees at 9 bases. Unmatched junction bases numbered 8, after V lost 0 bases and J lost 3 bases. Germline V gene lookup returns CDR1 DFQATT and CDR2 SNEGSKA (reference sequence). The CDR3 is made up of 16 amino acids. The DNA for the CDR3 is TGCAGTGCTAGAGATGAAGGGGCTAGCGGGGAAGAGACCCAGTACTTC. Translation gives CSARDEGASGEETQYF.

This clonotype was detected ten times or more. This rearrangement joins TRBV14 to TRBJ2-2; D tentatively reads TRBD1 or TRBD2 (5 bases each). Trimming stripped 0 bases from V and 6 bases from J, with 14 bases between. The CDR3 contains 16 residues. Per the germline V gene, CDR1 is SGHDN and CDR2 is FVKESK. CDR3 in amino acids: CASSQDQVMGAGELFF. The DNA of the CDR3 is TGTGCCAGCAGCCAAGATCAAGTCATGGGGGCCGGGGAGCTGTTTTTT. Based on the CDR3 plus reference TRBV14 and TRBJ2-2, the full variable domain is EAGVTQFPSHSVIEKGQTVTLRCDPISGHDNLYWYRRVMGKEIKFLLHFVKESKQDESGMPNNRFLAERTGGTYSTLKVQPAELEDSGVYFCASSQDQVMGAGELFFGEGSRLTVL.

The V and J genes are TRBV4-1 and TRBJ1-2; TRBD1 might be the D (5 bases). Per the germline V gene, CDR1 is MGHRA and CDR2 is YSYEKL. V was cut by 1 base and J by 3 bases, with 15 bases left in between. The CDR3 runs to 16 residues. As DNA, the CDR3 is TGCGCCAGCAGCCAAGGGGGCGGGGGTATCTACTATGGCTACACCTTC. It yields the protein CASSQGGGGIYYGYTF.

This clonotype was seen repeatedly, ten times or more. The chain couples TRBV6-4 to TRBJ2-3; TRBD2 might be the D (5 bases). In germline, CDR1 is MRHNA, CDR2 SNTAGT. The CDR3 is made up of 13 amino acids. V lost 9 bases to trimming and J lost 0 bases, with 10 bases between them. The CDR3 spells CASSRGSTDTQYF. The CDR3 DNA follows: TGTGCCAGTTCCCGGGGAAGCACAGATACGCAGTATTTT.